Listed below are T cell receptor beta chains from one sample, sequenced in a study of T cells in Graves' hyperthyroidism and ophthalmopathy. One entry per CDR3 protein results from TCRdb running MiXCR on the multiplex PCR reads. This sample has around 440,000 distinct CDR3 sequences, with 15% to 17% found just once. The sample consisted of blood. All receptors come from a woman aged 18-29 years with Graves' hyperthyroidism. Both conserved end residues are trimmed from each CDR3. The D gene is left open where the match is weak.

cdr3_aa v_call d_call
ASSYHGTSGRTDTQY TRBV6-8 TRBD2
ASSLSPGSYEQY TRBV27 NA
AISEIRGGGEQF TRBV10-3 TRBD2
ATSRSVQGTDTQY TRBV15 NA
SVAGTGDFNEQF TRBV20-1 TRBD1
ASSLEQSDSGNTIY TRBV7-6 NA
ASRRQGGQPQH TRBV28 TRBD1
ASSFGGGKEQY TRBV5-6 TRBD2
ASSFRPRDEQY TRBV5-1 NA
ASSVQGRDTQY TRBV9 NA
ASSYSWGSEGYT TRBV6-6 NA
ASSGGVLDSPLH TRBV28 NA
ASSDGGAMNTEAF TRBV19 NA
SAPRGGAVETQY TRBV20-1 TRBD2
ASMAPGFEAGELF TRBV6-1 NA
ASSPLQALGDEKLF TRBV5-1 NA
ASSPSGGKETQY TRBV12-3/TRBV12-4 TRBD2
ASSHPKAGTQY TRBV7-3 NA
ASSLGGGAETQH TRBV7-6 TRBD2
ASSFYNRGLDYGYT TRBV5-8 TRBD1
ASSPSGGVTDTQY TRBV11-1 TRBD2
ASSSPGTGAADTQY TRBV7-3 TRBD1
ASSGGGADGANVLT TRBV19 TRBD2
ASSLLTYNGELF TRBV19 NA
SARDRQYQETQY TRBV20-1 NA
SARVPQRSTEAF TRBV20-1 NA
ATSRGVDRYEQY TRBV15 NA
SAFPGQGWNTQY TRBV20-1 TRBD1
ASSLGGYFYGYT TRBV5-4 NA